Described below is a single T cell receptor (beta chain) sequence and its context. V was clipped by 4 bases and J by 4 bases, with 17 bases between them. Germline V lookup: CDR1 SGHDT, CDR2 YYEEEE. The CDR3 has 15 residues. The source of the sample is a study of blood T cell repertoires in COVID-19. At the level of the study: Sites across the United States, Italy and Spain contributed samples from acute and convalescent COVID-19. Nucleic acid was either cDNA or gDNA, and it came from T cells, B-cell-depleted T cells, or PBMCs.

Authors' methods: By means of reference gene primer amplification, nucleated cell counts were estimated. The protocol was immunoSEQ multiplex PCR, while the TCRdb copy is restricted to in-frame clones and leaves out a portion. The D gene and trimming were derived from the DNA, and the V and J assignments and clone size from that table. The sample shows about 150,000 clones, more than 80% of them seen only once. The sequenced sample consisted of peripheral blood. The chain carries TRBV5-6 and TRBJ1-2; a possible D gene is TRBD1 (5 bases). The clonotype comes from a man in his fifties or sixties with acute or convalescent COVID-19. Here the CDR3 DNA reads TGTGCCAGCAGCCTGGGGCAGGCCGGCAGCTATGGCTACACCTTC. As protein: CASSLGQAGSYGYTF. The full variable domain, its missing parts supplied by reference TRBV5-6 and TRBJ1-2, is DAGVTQSPTHLIKTRGQQVTLRCSPKSGHDTVSWYQQALGQGPQFIFQYYEEEERQRGNFPDRFSGHQFPNYSSELNVNALLLGDSALYLCASSLGQAGSYGYTFGSGTRLTVV.